This paragraph reports one T cell receptor (beta chain). The antigen is unknown. The data originate from a study of cytomegalovirus exposure and HLA in healthy donors. For the study at large: Genetic ancestry analysis placed approximately 80% of the 350 to 500 donors that were genotyped in the Caucasian-associated cluster. Study findings and constraints: Follow-up analysis found HLA locus-dependent TCR association rates, highest for DRB1 and lowest for HLA-C. CMV antigen specificity was confirmed in vitro for three CMV-associated chains.

All donors participated as healthy donors of bone marrow. The PCR employed 60 Vbeta primers together with 13 Jbeta primers. Produced via immunoSEQ multiplex PCR; TCRdb's table is partial and in-frame only. The sample lists some 140,000 clones; roughly four fifths were seen once. CDR3 length: 15 residues. The V gene's germline CDR1 is KGHSH and CDR2 LQKENI. Trimming took 10 bases from V and 8 from J; bases not matched to a gene: 15. The chain uses TRBV18 and TRBJ2-1; 9 bases are a match to TRBD1. The sample consisted of PBMCs. The sequence came from a woman aged 35 to 49 in good health and CMV-seronegative. This chain's CDR3 is CATLGGDRATYEQFF. The CDR3 coding sequence is TGTGCCACCCTGGGGGGGGACAGGGCAACCTATGAGCAGTTCTTC.